A single sample gave rise to the 12 T cell receptor beta chains below, sequenced in a study of T cell responses to AZD1222 COVID-19 vaccine. The repertoire was sequenced with immunoSEQ multiplex PCR; TCRdb's copy has only in-frame clones and lacks some. The table lists some 110,000 clones, around nine tenths of them singletons. The material sequenced was peripheral blood, taken 28 days after the second dose of the MenACWY control vaccine. These TCRs come from an adult who received the MenACWY meningococcal vaccine as a control.

This sequence joins TRBV23-1 and TRBJ2-5, with 10 nucleotides matching TRBD1. TRBV23-1 carries the ORF label, with uncertain function. The CDR3 is 16 amino acids. Trimming took 4 bases from V and 3 from J; bases not matched to a gene: 8. For the CDR3, the DNA is TGCGCCAGCAGTCCCCCCCGGGACAGGGGTAAAGAGACCCAGTACTTC. It yields the protein CASSPPRDRGKETQYF.

Note on this clone: Other DNA sequences in this specimen translate into the identical CDR3. CDR3 coding DNA: TGTGCCAGCAGCGTAGGGGGGTTCGACACTGAAGCTTTCTTT. Encoded protein: CASSVGGFDTEAFF. The chain joins TRBV9 to TRBJ1-1; D possibly corresponds to TRBD1 (5 bases). This CDR3 is 14 amino acids long. Germline values: CDR1 SGDLS, CDR2 YYNGEE. The ends were cut back, 0 bases at V and 3 bases at J, with 9 bases in the middle.

This clone showed up just once. The chain is built from TRBV4-2 and TRBJ2-2; no clear D. This CDR3 has 16 amino acids. Between the trimmed V and J ends, which lost 0 bases and 4 bases, there was a span of 12 bases. CDR1 and CDR2 from the germline V gene are LGHNA and YNFKEQ. The CDR3 nucleotides read TGTGCCAGCAGCCAAGAGACCGCCCCCGGCACCGGGGAGCTGTTTTTT. As protein: CASSQETAPGTGELFF.

This chain joins TRBV7-2 and TRBJ1-6; D is uncertain. The CDR3 sequence is 15 residues long. Trimming pared 5 bases from V and 7 bases from J, leaving 15 bases between. The germline V gene has CDR1 SGHTA and CDR2 FQGNSA. CDR3 amino acids: CASSQSVSKNSPLHF. DNA of the CDR3: TGTGCCAGCAGCCAAAGCGTTAGCAAGAATTCACCCCTCCACTTT.

The chain combines TRBV28 with TRBJ2-7, with TRBD1 matching 8 bases. Germline CDR1 is MDHEN and CDR2 is SYDVKM. V shed 3 bases and J 3 bases; nucleotides not matched to a gene: 4. This CDR3 comprises 14 residues. As DNA, the CDR3 is TGTGCCAGCAGTTTGACAGGGGAGATCTACGAGCAGTACTTC. Protein: CASSLTGEIYEQYF.

This chain links TRBV7-2 with TRBJ2-3; TRBD2 matches 10 bases. The CDR3 totals 16 residues. Looked up from germline, CDR1 is SGHTA and CDR2 is FQGNSA. V shed 1 base and J 6 bases; nucleotides not matched to a gene: 7. DNA for the CDR3: TGTGCCAGCAGCTTAGTAAGAGCGGGGGGGAAGGATACGCAGTATTTT. Translating it yields CASSLVRAGGKDTQYF.

This chain connects TRBV6-5 to TRBJ2-2; D is undetermined. This CDR3 has 12 amino acids. In germline, CDR1 is MNHEY, CDR2 SVGAGI. The germline V and J ends were trimmed by 5 bases and 6 bases, with 7 bases remaining between them. The chain's CDR3 is CASSPLAGELFF. The DNA of the CDR3 is TGTGCCAGCAGTCCGCTTGCCGGGGAGCTGTTTTTT.

The gene calls are TRBV11-2 and TRBJ2-1; 12 positions agree with TRBD2. V shed 7 bases, J shed 0 bases, and the junction held 10 bases outside the gene matches. The CDR3 runs to 18 residues. Per germline, CDR1 SGHAT and CDR2 FQNNGV. The CDR3 loop is CASTGLAGGIPSYNEQFF. DNA for the CDR3: TGTGCCAGCACCGGGCTAGCGGGGGGGATACCCTCCTACAATGAGCAGTTCTTC.

The gene calls are TRBV5-1 and TRBJ2-7; no definite D call. The CDR3 is 11 amino acids. Trimming left V 5 bases short and J 2 bases short, with 5 bases between. The germline V gene has CDR1 SGHRS and CDR2 YFSETQ. The CDR3 DNA reads as TGCGCCAGCAGATCGGCCTACGAGCAGTACTTC. Its translation is CASRSAYEQYF.

The rearrangement links TRBV14 to TRBJ1-2, with D hard to call. The CDR3 extends over 13 amino acids. The germline gives CDR1 SGHDN, CDR2 FVKESK. V was pared by 1 base and J by 5 bases, with 8 bases between. The CDR3 reads CASSQGLGYGYTF. The CDR3 nucleotides are TGTGCCAGCAGCCAAGGTTTGGGTTATGGCTACACCTTC. Full variable domain (missing parts from reference TRBV14 and TRBJ1-2): EAGVTQFPSHSVIEKGQTVTLRCDPISGHDNLYWYRRVMGKEIKFLLHFVKESKQDESGMPNNRFLAERTGGTYSTLKVQPAELEDSGVYFCASSQGLGYGYTFGSGTRLTVV.

V usage is TRBV9 and J usage is TRBJ1-3; D is undetermined. V was shortened by 0 bases and J by 0 bases, with 13 bases between the two germline ends. The CDR3 contains 17 residues. The germline CDR1 and CDR2 sequences are SGDLS and YYNGEE. CDR3: CASSVGHVGRSGNTIYF. CDR3 bases: TGTGCCAGCAGCGTAGGGCATGTGGGCCGCTCTGGAAACACCATATATTTT.

This chain connects TRBV7-8 to TRBJ2-2; no reliable D call. The CDR3 consists of 13 residues. With 4 bases removed from V and 6 bases from J, the gap between germline ends came to 9 bases. Looked up from germline, CDR1 is SGHVS and CDR2 is FQNEAQ. The CDR3, as DNA: TGTGCCAGCAGCTCCATGCACCCCGGGGAGCTGTTTTTT. Residues: CASSSMHPGELFF.